This T cell receptor (beta chain) was observed in a study of blood T cell repertoires in COVID-19. The CDR3 length is 11 residues. The germline gives CDR1 DFQATT, CDR2 SNEGSKA (reference sequence). Trimming took 6 bases from V and 4 from J, leaving 10 bases between them. This clone was recorded once. In the study's own analysis: Amplified reference gene primers provided the basis for estimating nucleated cell counts. Libraries were prepared by immunoSEQ multiplex PCR; TCRdb keeps only in-frame clonotypes and omits some of them. That table is the source of V, J and clone size, and D and trimming were worked out from the DNA. The table has 50,000 to 65,000 clones, around 90% seen once.

The rearrangement uses TRBV20-1 and TRBJ2-7; no clear D gene. The sequenced sample consisted of peripheral blood. The clonotype originates from a man aged 45-65 years with active COVID-19. CDR3 in DNA: TGCAGTGCCCGGGTTGAATACGAGCAGTACTTC. Protein sequence: CSARVEYEQYF.